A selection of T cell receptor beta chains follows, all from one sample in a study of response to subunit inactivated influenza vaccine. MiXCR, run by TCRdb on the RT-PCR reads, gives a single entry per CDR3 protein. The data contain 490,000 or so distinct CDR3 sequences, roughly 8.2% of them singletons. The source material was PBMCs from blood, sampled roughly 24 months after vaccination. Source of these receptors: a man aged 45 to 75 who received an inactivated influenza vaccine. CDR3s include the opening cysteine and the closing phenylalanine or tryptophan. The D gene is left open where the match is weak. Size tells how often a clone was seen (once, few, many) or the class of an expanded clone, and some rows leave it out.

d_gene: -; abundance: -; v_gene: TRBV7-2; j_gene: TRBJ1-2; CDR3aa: CASSPEVLYGYTF; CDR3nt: TGTGCCAGCAGCCCCGAGGTTCTTTATGGCTACACCTTC
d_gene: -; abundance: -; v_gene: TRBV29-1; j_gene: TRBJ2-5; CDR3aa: CSVRSRGYETQYF; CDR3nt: TGCAGCGTTCGCTCGAGGGGGTACGAGACCCAGTACTTC
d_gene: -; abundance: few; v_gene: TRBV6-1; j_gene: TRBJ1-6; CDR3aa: CASSEASGTYNSPLHF; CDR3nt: TGTGCCAGCAGTGAAGCTTCAGGGACCTATAATTCACCCCTCCACTTT
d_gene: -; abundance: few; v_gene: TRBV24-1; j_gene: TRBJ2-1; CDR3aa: CATSDFASSYNEQFF; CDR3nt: TGTGCCACCAGTGATTTCGCGAGCTCCTACAATGAGCAGTTCTTC
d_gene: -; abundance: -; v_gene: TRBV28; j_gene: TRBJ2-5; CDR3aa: CASSPFAETQYF; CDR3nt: TGTGCCAGCAGCCCCTTTGCGGAGACCCAGTACTTC
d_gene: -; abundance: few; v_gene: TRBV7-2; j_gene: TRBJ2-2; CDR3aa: CASTREQGTGELFF; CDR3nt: TGTGCCAGCACTCGGGAACAGGGCACCGGGGAGCTGTTTTTT
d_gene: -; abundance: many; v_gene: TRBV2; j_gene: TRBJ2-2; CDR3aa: CASSAPRLANTGELFF; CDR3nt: TGTGCCAGCAGTGCTCCCCGACTAGCGAACACCGGGGAGCTGTTTTTT
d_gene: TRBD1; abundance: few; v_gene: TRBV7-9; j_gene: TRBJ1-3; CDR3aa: CASSTGQGKGNTIYF; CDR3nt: TGTGCCAGCAGCACGGGACAGGGCAAGGGAAACACCATATATTTT
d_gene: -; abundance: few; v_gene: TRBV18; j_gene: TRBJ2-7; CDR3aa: CASSPQQGGSYEQYF; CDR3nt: TGTGCCAGCTCACCACAGCAGGGTGGTTCCTACGAGCAGTACTTC
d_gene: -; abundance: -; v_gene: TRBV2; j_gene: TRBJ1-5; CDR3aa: CASSGGTPSNQPQHF; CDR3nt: TGTGCCAGCAGTGGGGGGACACCGAGCAATCAGCCCCAGCATTTT
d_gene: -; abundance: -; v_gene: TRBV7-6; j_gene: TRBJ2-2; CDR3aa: CASSLYPAGNTGELFF; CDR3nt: TGTGCCAGCAGCTTATATCCAGCGGGGAACACCGGGGAGCTGTTTTTT
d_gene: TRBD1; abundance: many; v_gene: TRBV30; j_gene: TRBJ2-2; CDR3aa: CAWRKTGVQATGELFF; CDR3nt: TGTGCCTGGAGGAAAACAGGGGTTCAGGCCACCGGGGAGCTGTTTTTT
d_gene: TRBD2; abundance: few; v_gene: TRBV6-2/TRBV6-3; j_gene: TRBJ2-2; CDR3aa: CASSPGTSGWNTGELFF; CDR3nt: TGTGCCAGCAGCCCCGGGACTAGCGGGTGGAACACCGGGGAGCTGTTTTTT
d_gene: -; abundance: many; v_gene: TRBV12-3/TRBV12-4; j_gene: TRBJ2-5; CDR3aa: CASSLRGLKETQYF; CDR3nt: TGTGCCAGCAGTTTGAGGGGACTGAAAGAGACCCAGTACTTC
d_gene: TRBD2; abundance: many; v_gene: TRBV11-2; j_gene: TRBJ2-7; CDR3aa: CASSEGLAQRSYEQYF; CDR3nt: TGTGCCAGCAGCGAGGGACTAGCTCAACGATCCTACGAGCAGTACTTC
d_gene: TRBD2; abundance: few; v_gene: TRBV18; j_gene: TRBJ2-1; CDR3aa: CASSPPSGRAQFF; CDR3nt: TGTGCCAGCTCACCACCTAGCGGGAGGGCGCAGTTCTTC
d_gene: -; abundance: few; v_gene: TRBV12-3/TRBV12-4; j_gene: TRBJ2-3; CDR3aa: CASVAVATTYTDTQYF; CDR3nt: TGTGCCAGCGTTGCCGTGGCCACTACGTACACAGATACGCAGTATTTT
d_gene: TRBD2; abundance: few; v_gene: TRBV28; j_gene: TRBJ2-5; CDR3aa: CASSSLRGGETQYF; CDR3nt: TGTGCCAGCAGTTCCCTGCGGGGAGGGGAGACCCAGTACTTC
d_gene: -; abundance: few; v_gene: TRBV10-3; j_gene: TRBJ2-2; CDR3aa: CAISGGTGELFF; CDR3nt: TGTGCCATCAGTGGGGGCACCGGGGAGCTGTTTTTT
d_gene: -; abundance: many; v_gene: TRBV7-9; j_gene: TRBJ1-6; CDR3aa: CASSLGQLNSPLHF; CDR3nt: TGTGCCAGCAGCTTAGGACAGTTGAATTCACCCCTCCACTTT
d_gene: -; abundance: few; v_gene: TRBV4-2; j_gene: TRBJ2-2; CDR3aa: CASSQDGQPSTGELFF; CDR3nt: TGTGCCAGCAGCCAAGACGGTCAGCCTAGCACCGGGGAGCTGTTTTTT
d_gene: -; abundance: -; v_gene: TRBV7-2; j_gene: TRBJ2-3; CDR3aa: CASSLSRRTTDTQYF; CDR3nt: TGTGCCAGCAGCTTATCTAGGCGGACCACAGATACGCAGTATTTT
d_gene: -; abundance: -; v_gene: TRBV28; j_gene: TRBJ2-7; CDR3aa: CASSFGGGRLSEQYF; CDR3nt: TGTGCCAGCAGTTTTGGGGGGGGCCGCCTCTCCGAGCAGTACTTC
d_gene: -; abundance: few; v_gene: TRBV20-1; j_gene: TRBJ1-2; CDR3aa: CSAPWGANGYTF; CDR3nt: TGCAGTGCCCCGTGGGGGGCGAATGGCTACACCTTC
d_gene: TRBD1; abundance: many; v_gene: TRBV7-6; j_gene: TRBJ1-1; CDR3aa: CASSPTTGATEAFF; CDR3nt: TGTGCCAGCAGCCCTACTACAGGGGCGACTGAAGCTTTCTTT
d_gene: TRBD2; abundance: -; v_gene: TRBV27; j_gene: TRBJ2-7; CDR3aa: CASATSGDSSYEQYF; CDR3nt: TGTGCCAGCGCGACTAGCGGGGATAGCTCCTACGAGCAGTACTTC
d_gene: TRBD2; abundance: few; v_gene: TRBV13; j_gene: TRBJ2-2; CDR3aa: CASSFGRAGAGELFF; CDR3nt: TGTGCCAGCAGCTTCGGGCGAGCGGGAGCCGGGGAGCTGTTTTTT
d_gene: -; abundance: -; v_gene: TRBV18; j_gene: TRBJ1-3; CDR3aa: CASSPTVALGLGGNTIYF; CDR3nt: TGTGCCAGCTCACCGACCGTTGCGCTCGGACTAGGAGGAAACACCATATATTTT
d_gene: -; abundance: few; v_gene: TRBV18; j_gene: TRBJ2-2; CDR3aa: CASSPSNSNTGELFF; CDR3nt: TGTGCCAGCTCACCAAGCAACTCGAACACCGGGGAGCTGTTTTTT
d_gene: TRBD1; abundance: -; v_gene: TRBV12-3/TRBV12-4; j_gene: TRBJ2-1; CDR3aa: CASNKQGAYNEQFF; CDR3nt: TGTGCCAGCAACAAACAGGGGGCTTACAATGAGCAGTTCTTC
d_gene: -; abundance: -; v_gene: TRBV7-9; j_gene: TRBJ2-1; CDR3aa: CASSHIRDSYNEQFF; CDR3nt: TGTGCCAGCAGCCACATCCGGGACTCCTACAATGAGCAGTTCTTC
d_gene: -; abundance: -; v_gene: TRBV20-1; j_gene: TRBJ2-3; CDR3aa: CSALVAEVADTQYF; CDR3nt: TGCAGTGCTCTGGTAGCGGAAGTTGCAGATACGCAGTATTTT
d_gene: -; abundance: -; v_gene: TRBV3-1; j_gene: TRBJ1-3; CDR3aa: CASSETGAGNTIYF; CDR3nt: TGTGCCAGCAGCGAGACGGGGGCTGGAAACACCATATATTTT
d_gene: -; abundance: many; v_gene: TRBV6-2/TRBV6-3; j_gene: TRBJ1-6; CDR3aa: CASSDPGHGGNSPLHF; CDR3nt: TGTGCCAGCAGTGACCCGGGACATGGAGGCAATTCACCCCTCCACTTT
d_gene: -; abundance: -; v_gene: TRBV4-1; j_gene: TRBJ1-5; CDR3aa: CASSQSYGNQPQHF; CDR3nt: TGCGCCAGCAGCCAGAGTTACGGCAATCAGCCCCAGCATTTT
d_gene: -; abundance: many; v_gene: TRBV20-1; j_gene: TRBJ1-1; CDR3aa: CSATGVGGGGLNTEAFF; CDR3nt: TGCAGTGCTACCGGCGTGGGGGGCGGAGGACTGAACACTGAAGCTTTCTTT
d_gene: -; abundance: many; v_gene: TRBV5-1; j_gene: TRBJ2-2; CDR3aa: CASSPDRYNTGELFF; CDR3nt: TGCGCCAGCAGCCCGGACCGGTATAACACCGGGGAGCTGTTTTTT
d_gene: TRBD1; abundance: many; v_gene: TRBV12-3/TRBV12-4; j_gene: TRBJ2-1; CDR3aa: CASSIAGQDYNEQFF; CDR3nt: TGTGCCAGCTCCATCGCGGGACAGGACTACAATGAGCAGTTCTTC
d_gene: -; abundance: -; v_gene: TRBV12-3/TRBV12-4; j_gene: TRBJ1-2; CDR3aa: CASSFQIPGYTF; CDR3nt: TGTGCCAGCAGTTTCCAGATTCCGGGCTACACCTTC
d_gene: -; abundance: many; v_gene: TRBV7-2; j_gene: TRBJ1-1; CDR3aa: CASSLSRGGGTEAFF; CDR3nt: TGTGCCAGCAGCTTAAGTCGGGGTGGAGGCACTGAAGCTTTCTTT
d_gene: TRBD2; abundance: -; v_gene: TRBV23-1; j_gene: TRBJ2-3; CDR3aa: CASSHTGRLAETTDTQYF; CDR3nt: TGCGCCAGCAGCCATACCGGCCGACTAGCGGAGACCACAGATACGCAGTATTTT
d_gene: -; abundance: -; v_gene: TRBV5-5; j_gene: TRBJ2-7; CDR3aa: CASSTRQIYEQYF; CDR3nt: TGTGCCAGCAGCACCCGACAGATCTACGAGCAGTACTTC
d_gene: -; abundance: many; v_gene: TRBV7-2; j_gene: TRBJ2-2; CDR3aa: CASSLTTNTGELFF; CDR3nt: TGTGCCAGCAGCCTAACTACGAACACCGGGGAGCTGTTTTTT
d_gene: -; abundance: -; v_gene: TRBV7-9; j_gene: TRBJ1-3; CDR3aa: CASRGVTKISGNTIYF; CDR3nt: TGTGCCAGCAGAGGGGTTACCAAAATCTCTGGAAACACCATATATTTT
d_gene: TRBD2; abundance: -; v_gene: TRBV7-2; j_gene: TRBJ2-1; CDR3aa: CASSLRLAGVSYNEQFF; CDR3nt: TGTGCCAGCAGCTTACGCTTAGCGGGGGTTTCCTACAATGAGCAGTTCTTC
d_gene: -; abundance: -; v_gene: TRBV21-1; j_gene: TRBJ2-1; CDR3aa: CASSKELRNEQFF; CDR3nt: TGTGCCAGCAGCAAAGAACTGCGAAATGAGCAGTTCTTC
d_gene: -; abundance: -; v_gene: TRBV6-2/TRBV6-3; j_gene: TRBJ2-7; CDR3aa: CASSSRGVQRYEQYF; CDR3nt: TGTGCCAGCAGTTCTCGGGGAGTCCAAAGATACGAGCAGTACTTC
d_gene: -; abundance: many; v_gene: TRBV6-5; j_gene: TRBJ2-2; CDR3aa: CASSYRRPTGELFF; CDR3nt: TGTGCCAGCAGTTACCGTCGTCCAACCGGGGAGCTGTTTTTT
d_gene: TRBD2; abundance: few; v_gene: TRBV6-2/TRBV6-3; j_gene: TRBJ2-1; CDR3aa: CASRLLAGNYNEQFF; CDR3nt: TGTGCCAGCAGACTTCTAGCGGGCAATTACAATGAGCAGTTCTTC
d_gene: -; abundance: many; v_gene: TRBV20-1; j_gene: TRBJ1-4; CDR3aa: CSARDLTTNEKLFF; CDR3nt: TGCAGTGCTAGAGATCTGACAACTAATGAAAAACTGTTTTTT
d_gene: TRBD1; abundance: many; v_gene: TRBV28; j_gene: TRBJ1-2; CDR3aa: CASSSGTANYGYTF; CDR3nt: TGTGCCAGCAGTTCCGGGACAGCTAACTATGGCTACACCTTC
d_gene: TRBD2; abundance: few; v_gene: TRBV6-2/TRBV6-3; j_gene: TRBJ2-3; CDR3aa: CASGGLAGYTDTQYF; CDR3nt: TGTGCCAGCGGTGGTCTAGCGGGATACACAGATACGCAGTATTTT
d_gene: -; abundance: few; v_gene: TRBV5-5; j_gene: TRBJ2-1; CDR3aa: CASSREGISTYNEQFF; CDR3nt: TGTGCCAGCAGCAGAGAGGGGATCTCCACCTACAATGAGCAGTTCTTC
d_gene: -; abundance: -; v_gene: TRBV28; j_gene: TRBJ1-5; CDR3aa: CASNIGNQPQHF; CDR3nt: TGTGCCAGCAACATTGGCAATCAGCCCCAGCATTTT
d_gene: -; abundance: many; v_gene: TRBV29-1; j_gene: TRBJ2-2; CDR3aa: CSVRQGIGELFF; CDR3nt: TGCAGCGTTAGGCAGGGCATCGGGGAGCTGTTTTTT
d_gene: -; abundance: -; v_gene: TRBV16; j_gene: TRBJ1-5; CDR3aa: CASSLLRAASGDYSNQPQHF; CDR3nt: TGTGCCAGCAGCCTTCTTCGGGCCGCCTCCGGTGATTATAGCAATCAGCCCCAGCATTTT
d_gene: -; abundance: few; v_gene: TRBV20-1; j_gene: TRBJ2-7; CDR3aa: CSARMFLASSYEQYF; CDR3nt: TGCAGTGCTAGAATGTTCCTAGCGAGCTCCTACGAGCAGTACTTC
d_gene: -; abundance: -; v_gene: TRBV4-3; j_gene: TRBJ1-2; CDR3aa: CASSQDLEGRMSNYGYTF; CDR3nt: TGCGCCAGCAGCCAAGACCTAGAGGGAAGAATGTCTAACTATGGCTACACCTTC